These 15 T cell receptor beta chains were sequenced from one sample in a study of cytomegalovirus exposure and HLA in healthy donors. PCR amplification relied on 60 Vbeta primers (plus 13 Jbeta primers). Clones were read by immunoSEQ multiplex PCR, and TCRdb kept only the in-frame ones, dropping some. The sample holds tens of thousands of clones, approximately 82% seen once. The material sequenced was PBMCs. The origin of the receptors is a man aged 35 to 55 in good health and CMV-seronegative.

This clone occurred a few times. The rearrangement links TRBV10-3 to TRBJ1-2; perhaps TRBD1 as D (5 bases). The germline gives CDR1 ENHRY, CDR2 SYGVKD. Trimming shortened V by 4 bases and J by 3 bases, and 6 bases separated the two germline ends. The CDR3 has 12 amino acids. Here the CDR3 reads CAISGGDYGYTF. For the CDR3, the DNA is TGTGCCATCAGTGGGGGGGACTATGGCTACACCTTC.

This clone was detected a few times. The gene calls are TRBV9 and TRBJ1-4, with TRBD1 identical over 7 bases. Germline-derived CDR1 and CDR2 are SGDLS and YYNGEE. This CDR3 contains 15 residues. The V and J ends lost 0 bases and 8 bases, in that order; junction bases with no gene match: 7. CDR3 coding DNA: TGTGCCAGCAGCGTAGGACAGGGAACACGGGAAAAACTGTTTTTT. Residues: CASSVGQGTREKLFF.

The CDR3 region has the DNA TGTGCCAGCAGCCCGATTACCCTAAACAGGGTCTCCTACGAGCAGTACTTC. The encoded protein is CASSPITLNRVSYEQYF. The V gene is TRBV7-9, the J gene TRBJ2-7; possible D gene TRBD1, 6 bases. The V end was cut by 5 bases, the J end by 0 bases, with 20 bases between. From germline, CDR1 is SEHNR and CDR2 FQNEAQ (reference sequence). The CDR3 totals 17 residues.

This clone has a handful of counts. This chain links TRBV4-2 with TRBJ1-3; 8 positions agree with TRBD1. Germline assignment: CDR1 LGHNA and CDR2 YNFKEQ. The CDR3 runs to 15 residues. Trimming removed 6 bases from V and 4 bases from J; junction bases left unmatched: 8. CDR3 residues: CASRPTGGEGNTIYF. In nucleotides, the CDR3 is TGTGCCAGCAGACCTACAGGGGGTGAAGGAAACACCATATATTTT.

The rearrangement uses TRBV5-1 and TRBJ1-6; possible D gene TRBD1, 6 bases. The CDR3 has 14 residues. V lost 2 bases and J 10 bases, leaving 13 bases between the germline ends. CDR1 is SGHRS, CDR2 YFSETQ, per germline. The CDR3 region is CASSLGQLDSPLHF. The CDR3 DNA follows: TGCGCCAGCAGCTTAGGACAGCTAGACTCACCCCTCCACTTT. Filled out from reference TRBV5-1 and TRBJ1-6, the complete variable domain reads KAGVTQTPRYLIKTRGQQVTLSCSPISGHRSVSWYQQTPGQGLQFLFEYFSETQRNKGNFPGRFSGRQFSNSRSEMNVSTLELGDSALYLCASSLGQLDSPLHFGNGTRLTVT.

CDR3 in amino acids: CASSLPVSYNEQFF. The CDR3 DNA is TGCGCCAGCAGCCTTCCGGTCTCCTACAATGAGCAGTTCTTC. V gene TRBV10-2 combines with J gene TRBJ2-1; D is uncertain. Looked up from germline, CDR1 is WSHSY and CDR2 is SAAADI. This CDR3 has 14 amino acids. Trimming took off 6 bases at V and 0 bases at J, with 9 bases between the two ends.

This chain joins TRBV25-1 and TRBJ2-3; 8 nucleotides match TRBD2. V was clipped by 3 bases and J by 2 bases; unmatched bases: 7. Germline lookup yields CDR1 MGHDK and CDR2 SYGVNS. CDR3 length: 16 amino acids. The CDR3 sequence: CASSDGSGDPTDTQYF. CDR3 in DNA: TGTGCCAGCAGTGATGGTAGCGGGGACCCCACAGATACGCAGTATTTT.

The CDR3 loop reads CASSLEVLRADTQYF. CDR3 bases: TGTGCCAGCAGCTTGGAGGTTTTGCGGGCAGATACGCAGTATTTT. The gene calls are TRBV5-6 and TRBJ2-3; TRBD2 might be the D (5 bases). Germline values: CDR1 SGHDT, CDR2 YYEEEE. V shed 0 bases and J shed 4 bases, with 12 bases lying between them. The CDR3 length is 15 residues.

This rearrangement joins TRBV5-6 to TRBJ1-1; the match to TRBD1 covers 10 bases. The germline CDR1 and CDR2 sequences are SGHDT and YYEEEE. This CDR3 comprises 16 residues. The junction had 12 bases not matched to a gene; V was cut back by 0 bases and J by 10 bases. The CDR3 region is CASSLGGIPGDRGAFF. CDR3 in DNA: TGTGCCAGCAGCTTGGGGGGTATACCAGGGGACAGGGGAGCTTTCTTT.

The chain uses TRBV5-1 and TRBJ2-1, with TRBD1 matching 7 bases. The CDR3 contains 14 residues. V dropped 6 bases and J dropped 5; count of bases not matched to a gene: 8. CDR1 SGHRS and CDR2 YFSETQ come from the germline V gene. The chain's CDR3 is CASTSGGLNNEQFF. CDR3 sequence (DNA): TGCGCCAGCACATCAGGGGGTCTGAACAATGAGCAGTTCTTC.

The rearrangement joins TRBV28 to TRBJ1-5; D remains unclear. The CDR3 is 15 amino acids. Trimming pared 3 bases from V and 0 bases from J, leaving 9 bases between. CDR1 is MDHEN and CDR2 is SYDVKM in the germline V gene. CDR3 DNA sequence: TGTGCCAGCAGTTTTTACCGCTATAGCAATCAGCCCCAGCATTTT. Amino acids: CASSFYRYSNQPQHF.

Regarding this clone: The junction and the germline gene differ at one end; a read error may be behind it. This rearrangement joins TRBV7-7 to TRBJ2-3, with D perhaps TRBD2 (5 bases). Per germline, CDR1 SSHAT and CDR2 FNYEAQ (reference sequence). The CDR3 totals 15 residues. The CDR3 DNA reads TGTGCTAGCAGCTTAGGGTCTAGCTTCACAGATACGCAGTATTTT. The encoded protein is CASSLGSSFTDTQYF.

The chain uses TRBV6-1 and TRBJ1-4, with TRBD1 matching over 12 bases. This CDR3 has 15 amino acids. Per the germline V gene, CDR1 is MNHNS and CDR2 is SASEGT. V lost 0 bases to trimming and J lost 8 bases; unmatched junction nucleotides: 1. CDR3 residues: CASSEAGTGGEKLFF. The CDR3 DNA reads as TGTGCCAGCAGTGAAGCAGGGACAGGGGGCGAAAAACTGTTTTTT.

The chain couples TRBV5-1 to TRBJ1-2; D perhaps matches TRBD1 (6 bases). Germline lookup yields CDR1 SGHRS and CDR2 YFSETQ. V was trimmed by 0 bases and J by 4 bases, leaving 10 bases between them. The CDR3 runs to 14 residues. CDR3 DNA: TGCGCCAGCAGCTTGGGACAGGACCCCTATGGCTACACCTTC. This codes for CASSLGQDPYGYTF.

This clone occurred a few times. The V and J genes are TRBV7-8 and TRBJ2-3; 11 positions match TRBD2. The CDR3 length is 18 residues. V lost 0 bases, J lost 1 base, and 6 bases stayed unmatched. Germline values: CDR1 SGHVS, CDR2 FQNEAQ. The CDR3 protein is CASSLAPTSGAGTDTQYF. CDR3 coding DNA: TGTGCCAGCAGCTTAGCTCCGACTAGCGGGGCTGGCACAGATACGCAGTATTTT.